These 24 T cell receptor beta chains were sequenced from one sample in a study of identifying expanded T cells in peripheral blood. The repertoire was sequenced with immunoSEQ multiplex PCR; TCRdb's copy has only in-frame clones and lacks some. The data hold around 50,000 clones, with approximately 89% observed a single time. The sequenced sample consisted of blood. The receptor set was obtained from a person aged 18 to 70 in good health.

This chain joins TRBV6-1 and TRBJ1-2; TRBD1 aligns across 8 bases. The CDR3 loop spans 16 amino acids. J gave up 2 bases and V 2 bases, and 7 bases lay outside the gene matches. Germline CDR1 MNHNS, CDR2 SASEGT. The CDR3: CASSEPRTGTNYGYTF. In DNA form, the CDR3 reads TGTGCCAGCAGTGAACCCCGGACAGGGACCAACTATGGCTACACCTTC.

V gene TRBV27 combines with J gene TRBJ2-5; D is possibly TRBD1 (5 bases). CDR1 is MNHEY and CDR2 is SMNVEV in the germline V gene (reference sequence). The CDR3 covers 13 residues. The V end was cut by 4 bases, the J end by 1 base, with 7 bases between. The CDR3 sequence: CASSWQGQETQYF. DNA of the CDR3: TGTGCCAGCAGTTGGCAGGGCCAAGAGACCCAGTACTTC.

The rearrangement joins TRBV7-2 to TRBJ1-1, with 9 bases matching TRBD1. Germline lookup yields CDR1 SGHTA and CDR2 FQGNSA. The CDR3 length is 15 residues. V lost 3 bases to trimming and J lost 1 base; unmatched junction nucleotides: 3. CDR3 DNA sequence: TGTGCCAGCAGCTTCACAGGGGGCGCGAACACTGAAGCTTTCTTT. Protein product: CASSFTGGANTEAFF.

V gene TRBV13 combines with J gene TRBJ2-7; 7 bases fit TRBD2. Losses at the gene ends were 6 bases for V and 0 bases for J; bases not matched to a gene: 8. Germline CDR1 PRHDT, CDR2 FYEKMQ (reference sequence). The CDR3 is made up of 15 amino acids. This chain's CDR3 is CASSFGGSYSYEQYF. CDR3 DNA: TGTGCCAGCAGTTTCGGGGGGTCTTACTCCTACGAGCAGTACTTC.

The rearrangement joins TRBV6-5 to TRBJ2-3; possibly TRBD2 for D (6 bases). The V end lost 2 bases, the J end lost 2 bases, and 11 bases lay between the germline ends. Per germline, CDR1 MNHEY and CDR2 SVGAGI. The length of the CDR3 is 15 residues. CDR3 residues: CASSYGQGLTDTQYF. The CDR3 nucleotides are TGTGCCAGCAGTTACGGGCAGGGACTCACAGATACGCAGTATTTT.

This rearrangement joins TRBV4-3 to TRBJ1-2; D is possibly TRBD1 (5 bases). V lost 6 bases and J 4 bases, leaving 18 bases between the germline ends. CDR1 and CDR2 from the germline V gene are LGHNA and YSLEER. The CDR3 consists of 15 residues. The CDR3 sequence: CASRLSRDGLYGYTF. The DNA for the CDR3 is TGCGCCAGCAGACTCTCCCGGGACGGCCTCTATGGCTACACCTTC.

This chain joins TRBV18 and TRBJ1-2; D is perhaps TRBD1 (5 bases). Germline CDR1 reads KGHSH; CDR2 reads LQKENI. This CDR3 comprises 13 residues. V shed 0 bases and J shed 8 bases, with 10 bases lying between them. CDR3 residues: CASSPPGAGGYTF. The CDR3 nucleotides read TGTGCCAGCTCACCACCAGGGGCTGGAGGCTACACCTTC.

The chain combines TRBV14 with TRBJ1-1, with a possible D match to TRBD1 (5 bases). CDR3 length: 12 residues. The germline V gene has CDR1 SGHDN and CDR2 FVKESK. V shed 10 bases and J shed 8 bases, with 17 bases lying between them. CDR3 DNA sequence: TGTGCCAACGGGGGACCGGCGAGGGAAGCTTTCTTT. This encodes CANGGPAREAFF.

The CDR3 here is CASRMGGTNEKLFF. The CDR3, as DNA: TGTGCCAGCAGAATGGGAGGAACTAATGAAAAACTGTTTTTT. The chain couples TRBV21-1 to TRBJ1-4. TRBV21-1 is a listed pseudogene. This CDR3 is built from 14 residues.

The chain joins TRBV6-1 to TRBJ2-3; a possible D gene is TRBD1 (5 bases). The CDR3 covers 13 residues. From germline, CDR1 is MNHNS and CDR2 SASEGT. V was cut by 6 bases and J by 0 bases, with 7 bases left in between. The CDR3: CASRQASTDTQYF. The CDR3 DNA follows: TGTGCCAGCAGACAGGCGAGCACAGATACGCAGTATTTT.

This rearrangement joins TRBV18 to TRBJ2-7, with 9 nucleotides matching TRBD1. V was clipped by 1 base and J by 5 bases; unmatched bases: 3. This CDR3 has 14 amino acids. Germline CDR1 and CDR2: KGHSH and LQKENI. CDR3 in amino acids: CASSPQWTGDEQYF. CDR3 sequence (DNA): TGTGCCAGCTCACCACAGTGGACAGGGGACGAGCAGTACTTC.

The chain is built from TRBV6-4 and TRBJ2-2; the match to TRBD2 covers 10 bases. Unmatched junction bases numbered 4, after V lost 5 bases and J lost 7 bases. Germline-derived CDR1 and CDR2 are MRHNA and SNTAGT. The CDR3 runs to 14 residues. This chain's CDR3 is CASSPGTSVGELFF. The DNA of the CDR3 is TGTGCCAGCAGTCCCGGGACTAGCGTCGGGGAGCTGTTTTTT.

CDR3: CASSVWNRSNQPQHF. The CDR3, as DNA: TGTGCCAGCAGCGTATGGAACAGGAGCAATCAGCCCCAGCATTTT. J is TRBJ1-5 and V is TRBV9; possible D gene TRBD1, 5 bases. CDR1 and CDR2 from the germline V gene are SGDLS and YYNGEE. The CDR3 has 15 amino acids. Trimming removed 1 base from V and 1 base from J, with 9 bases in between.

This clone was detected a few times. The chain employs TRBV5-6 and TRBJ1-5, with a tentative D call TRBD1 (5 bases). There are 13 residues in the CDR3. The V end was cut by 0 bases, the J end by 7 bases, with 8 bases between. Germline CDR1 and CDR2: SGHDT and YYEEEE. The CDR3 is CASSLGWDQPQHF. DNA for the CDR3: TGTGCCAGCAGCTTGGGGTGGGACCAGCCCCAGCATTTT.

The chain employs TRBV19 and TRBJ2-3; tentative D call: TRBD1 (5 bases). The CDR3 consists of 15 residues. V lost 5 bases, J lost 1 base, and 13 bases lay in between. The V gene's germline CDR1 is LNHDA and CDR2 SQIVND (reference sequence). This chain's CDR3 is CASSFVFRGTDTQYF. The CDR3 DNA is TGTGCCAGTAGTTTTGTTTTCAGGGGCACAGATACGCAGTATTTT.

This clone was recorded only once. The CDR3 nucleotides read TGTGCCAGTAGTCGCGACAGGGGTCTGGCGGGGGAGCAGTTCTTC. It specifies CASSRDRGLAGEQFF. The genes are TRBV19 and TRBJ2-1, with 8 bases aligning to TRBD1. The CDR3 spans 15 residues. The trim removed 5 bases at V and 10 bases at J, leaving 13 bases unmatched. CDR1 and CDR2 (germline): LNHDA, SQIVND (reference sequence).

CDR3 sequence: CASSAGQGIYEQYF. CDR3 coding DNA: TGTGCCAGCAGCGCAGGACAGGGTATCTACGAGCAGTACTTC. V gene TRBV7-6 combines with J gene TRBJ2-7, with TRBD1 matching over 8 bases. The CDR3 totals 14 residues. The germline V gene encodes CDR1 SGHVS and CDR2 FNYEAQ. Trimming took 5 bases from V and 3 from J; bases not matched to a gene: 6. Filled out from reference TRBV7-6 and TRBJ2-7, the complete variable domain reads GAGVSQSPRYKVTKRGQDVALRCDPISGHVSLYWYRQALGQGPEFLTYFNYEAQQDKSGLPNDRFSAERPEGSISTLTIQRTEQRDSAMYRCASSAGQGIYEQYFGPGTRLTVT.

The chain links TRBV6-5 to TRBJ1-5; D call uncertain. CDR1 and CDR2 from the germline V gene are MNHEY and SVGAGI. Trimming pared 4 bases from V and 3 bases from J, leaving 13 bases between. This CDR3 spans 15 amino acids. CDR3 residues: CASSSYRASNQPQHF. As DNA, the CDR3 is TGTGCCAGCAGTTCGTATAGGGCTTCCAATCAGCCCCAGCATTTT.

V is TRBV6-6 and J is TRBJ1-2; perhaps TRBD1 as D (5 bases). Germline V lookup: CDR1 MNHNY, CDR2 SVGAGI (reference sequence). V was trimmed by 7 bases and J by 0 bases, leaving 12 bases between them. This CDR3 spans 14 amino acids. DNA of the CDR3: TGTGCCAGCACCCGGGGGGGTTCTAACTATGGCTACACCTTC. Translated, it gives CASTRGGSNYGYTF.

V usage is TRBV5-4 and J usage is TRBJ2-1; TRBD2 matches at 8 bases. In germline, CDR1 is SGHNT, CDR2 YYREEE (reference sequence). The V and J ends lost 5 bases and 8 bases, in that order; junction bases with no gene match: 6. This CDR3 comprises 13 residues. The CDR3 is CASSPGLADEQFF. CDR3 sequence (DNA): TGTGCCAGCAGTCCCGGACTAGCTGATGAGCAGTTCTTC. Variable domain in full (rest from reference TRBV5-4 and TRBJ2-1): ETGVTQSPTHLIKTRGQQVTLRCSSQSGHNTVSWYQQALGQGPQFIFQYYREEENGRGNFPPRFSGLQFPNYSSELNVNALELDDSALYLCASSPGLADEQFFGPGTRLTVL.

The chain carries TRBV2 and TRBJ1-2; D is unresolved. With 4 bases removed from V and 4 bases from J, the gap between germline ends came to 10 bases. Per the germline V gene, CDR1 is SNHLY and CDR2 is FYNNEI. This CDR3 region has 13 residues. The CDR3 DNA follows: TGTGCCAGCAGTGGAGGACTGGTCTATGGCTACACCTTC. Its protein is CASSGGLVYGYTF.

V usage is TRBV13 and J usage is TRBJ2-3; TRBD2 might be the D (6 bases). Germline CDR1 and CDR2: PRHDT and FYEKMQ (reference sequence). The CDR3 has 17 residues. Trimming cost V 1 base and J 1 base, with 15 bases left between them. The CDR3 protein is CASSLALYPGGTDTQYF. In nucleotides, the CDR3 is TGTGCCAGCAGCTTAGCTTTGTATCCGGGGGGCACAGATACGCAGTATTTT.

V usage is TRBV19 and J usage is TRBJ1-5, with D unclear. The CDR3 contains 14 residues. V shed 8 bases and J shed 1 base, with 12 bases lying between them. Germline values: CDR1 LNHDA, CDR2 SQIVND (reference sequence). The CDR3 bases are TGTGCCAGTTCGAGGGTGCCGAGCAATCAGCCCCAGCATTTT. The encoded protein is CASSRVPSNQPQHF.

This chain connects TRBV29-1 to TRBJ2-5; D is unclear. Trimming took off 6 bases at V and 5 bases at J, with 16 bases between the two ends. The CDR3 is 13 residues long. Germline V gives CDR1 SQVTM, CDR2 ANQGSEA. The CDR3 coding sequence is TGCAGCGTCTTGGGGATGGGTCGTGAGACCCAGTACTTC. This gives the protein CSVLGMGRETQYF.